A single sample gave rise to the 13 T cell receptor beta chains below, sequenced in a study of T cell responses to AZD1222 COVID-19 vaccine. Libraries were prepared by immunoSEQ multiplex PCR; TCRdb keeps only in-frame clonotypes and omits some of them. The sample consists of 130,000 or so clones, 70% to 90% of them appearing once. This material consisted of peripheral blood, taken on day 0 of AZD1222 vaccination. The receptors stem from an adult in good health.

This chain links TRBV5-1 with TRBJ2-3; D call uncertain. The germline CDR1 and CDR2 sequences are SGHRS and YFSETQ. V lost 0 bases, J lost 6 bases, and 8 bases lay in between. The CDR3 has 13 residues. As DNA, the CDR3 is TGCGCCAGCAGCTTGGCGGGCGCTGATACGCAGTATTTT. Translation: CASSLAGADTQYF.

As for this clone: Germline is not matched at one junction end, which may reflect a read error. The chain joins TRBV6-5 to TRBJ1-5, with a tentative D call TRBD1 (6 bases). The CDR3 spans 14 residues. Germline CDR1 and CDR2: MNHEY and SVGAGI. CDR3 amino acids: CASTYRVGNQPQHF. CDR3 DNA: TGTGCCAGCACTTACAGGGTAGGAAATCAGCCCCAGCATTTT.

The gene calls are TRBV28 and TRBJ1-6, with 9 bases fitting TRBD1. Per the germline V gene, CDR1 is MDHEN and CDR2 is SYDVKM. Trimming took 4 bases from V and 9 from J; bases not matched to a gene: 7. This CDR3 comprises 15 residues. Written as DNA, the CDR3 is TGTGCCAGCAGTTGGGGGACAGGGAATTCTTCACCCCTCCACTTT. It yields the protein CASSWGTGNSSPLHF.

A few counts support this clone. The gene calls are TRBV18 and TRBJ1-5; 8 bases are shared with TRBD1. The CDR3 is made up of 19 amino acids. V lost 2 bases to trimming and J lost 0 bases; unmatched junction nucleotides: 12. Germline-derived CDR1 and CDR2 are KGHSH and LQKENI. The CDR3 is CASSPVRAGGLLSNQPQHF. The CDR3 coding sequence is TGTGCCAGCTCACCAGTCCGGGCAGGGGGCCTCCTTAGCAATCAGCCCCAGCATTTT.

The V call is TRBV6-6, the J call TRBJ2-1, with TRBD2 as a possible D gene (6 bases). The CDR3 is made up of 13 amino acids. Germline CDR1 reads MNHNY; CDR2 reads SVGAGI (reference sequence). Between the trimmed V and J ends, which lost 2 bases and 12 bases, there was a span of 14 bases. The CDR3 DNA is TGTGCCAGCAGTTACGGTCTAGCCGGGGGGCAGTTCTTC. Its protein product is CASSYGLAGGQFF.

The rearrangement links TRBV2 to TRBJ1-1; unclear D gene. V shed 3 bases and J shed 2 bases, with 10 bases lying between them. This CDR3 is 14 amino acids long. Germline CDR1 reads SNHLY; CDR2 reads FYNNEI. CDR3 coding DNA: TGTGCCAGCAGTGAGGCCCGTTTTAACACTGAAGCTTTCTTT. Translated: CASSEARFNTEAFF.

The V and J genes are TRBV24-1 and TRBJ2-5; weak D call: TRBD2 (6 bases). CDR1 KGHDR and CDR2 SFDVKD come from the germline V gene. The V end was cut by 3 bases, the J end by 5 bases, with 12 bases between. The CDR3 is made up of 14 amino acids. This chain's CDR3 is CATSDPRGRETQYF. DNA of the CDR3: TGTGCCACCAGTGATCCCCGTGGGAGGGAGACCCAGTACTTC.

This sequence joins TRBV6-2 or TRBV6-3 and TRBJ1-1; no definite D call. The V gene lost 7 bases and the J gene lost 6 bases, with 15 bases spanning the gap. The CDR3 extends over 13 amino acids. The germline CDR1 and CDR2 sequences are MNHEY and SVGEGT. CDR3 loop: CASTPRLDPEAFF. The CDR3 DNA reads TGTGCCAGCACCCCTCGTCTAGACCCTGAAGCTTTCTTT.

The chain is built from TRBV18 and TRBJ2-1; 10 nucleotides align to TRBD1. CDR1 KGHSH and CDR2 LQKENI come from the germline V gene. With V trimmed by 6 bases and J by 1 base, 3 bases remained unmatched. The CDR3 totals 15 residues. The CDR3: CASSRDRGSYNEQFF. The CDR3 nucleotides are TGTGCCAGCTCCCGGGACAGGGGATCCTACAATGAGCAGTTCTTC.

The V gene is TRBV4-1, the J gene TRBJ2-1; D not certain. Germline lookup yields CDR1 MGHRA and CDR2 YSYEKL. Deletions cut 1 base from V and 15 bases from J, with 13 bases between. There are 12 residues in the CDR3. The CDR3 spells CASSQGNAPRFF. The CDR3 DNA reads as TGCGCCAGCAGCCAAGGGAATGCCCCAAGGTTCTTC.

The V and J genes are TRBV11-3 and TRBJ2-1; tentatively, D is TRBD1 or TRBD2 (5 bases each). Germline V gene data show CDR1 as SGHNT and CDR2 as YENEEA. This CDR3 has 20 amino acids. Trimming took off 2 bases at V and 0 bases at J, with 23 bases between the two ends. DNA of the CDR3: TGTGCCAGCAGCTTATTCGCAGGGTACCTGTCTGGGAGCTCCTACAATGAGCAGTTCTTC. Its translation is CASSLFAGYLSGSSYNEQFF.

This chain uses TRBV10-3 with TRBJ2-7; 9 nucleotides match TRBD2. V was clipped by 10 bases and J by 3 bases; unmatched bases: 10. The CDR3 loop spans 14 amino acids. Germline loops: CDR1 ENHRY, CDR2 SYGVKD. CDR3 DNA sequence: TGTGCCACTTACCCCGGGACTAGCAGCTACGAGCAGTACTTC. Amino acids: CATYPGTSSYEQYF.

The V and J genes are TRBV28 and TRBJ1-5; a weak D match, TRBD1 (5 bases). This CDR3 contains 19 residues. Germline CDR1 and CDR2: MDHEN and SYDVKM. V was shortened by 1 base and J by 0 bases, with 19 bases between the two germline ends. CDR3 protein: CASSLSGVLASNSNQPQHF. CDR3 DNA: TGTGCCAGCAGTTTATCGGGGGTTCTGGCCTCAAATAGCAATCAGCCCCAGCATTTT.